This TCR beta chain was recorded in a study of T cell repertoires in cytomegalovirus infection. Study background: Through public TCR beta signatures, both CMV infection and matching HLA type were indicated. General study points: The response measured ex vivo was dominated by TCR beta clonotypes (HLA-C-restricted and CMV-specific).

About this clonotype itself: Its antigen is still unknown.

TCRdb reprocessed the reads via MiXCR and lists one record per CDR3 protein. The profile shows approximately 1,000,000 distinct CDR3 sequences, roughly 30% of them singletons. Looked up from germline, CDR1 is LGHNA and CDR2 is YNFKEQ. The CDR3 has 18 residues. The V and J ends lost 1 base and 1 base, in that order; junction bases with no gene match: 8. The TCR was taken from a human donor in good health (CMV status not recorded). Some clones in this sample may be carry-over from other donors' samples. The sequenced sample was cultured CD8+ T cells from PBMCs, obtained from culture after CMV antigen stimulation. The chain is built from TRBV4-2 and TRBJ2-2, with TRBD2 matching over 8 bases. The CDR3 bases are TGTGCCAGCAGCCAAGTTTGGGTTAGCGGGATGAACACCGGGGAGCTGTTTTTT. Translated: CASSQVWVSGMNTGELFF.